The TCR beta chain under discussion was sequenced for a study of blood T cell repertoires in COVID-19. On the study more broadly: The study drew acute and convalescent COVID-19 samples from the United States, Italy and Spain. PBMCs, B-cell-depleted T cells, or T cells provided the cDNA or gDNA that made up the material.

Authors' methods: Counts of nucleated cells, estimated from reference gene primer amplification, were obtained. Here immunoSEQ multiplex PCR was the method, and the copy in TCRdb shows in-frame clones only, minus some. The D gene and trimming were derived from the DNA, and the V and J assignments and clone size from that table. Seen here are approximately 94,000 clones, 87% observed once, and the top ten hold approximately 7.3%. This CDR3 is built from 17 residues. Trimming removed 3 bases from V and 0 bases from J, with 15 bases in between. Germline loops: CDR1 LNHDA, CDR2 SQIVND (reference sequence).

The sample comprised peripheral blood. The genes are TRBV19 and TRBJ1-5; D might be TRBD1 (6 bases). This receptor was taken from a man aged 25 to 40 in a cohort sampled during active COVID-19. The CDR3 spells CASSIPPDSYSNQPQHF. CDR3 sequence (DNA): TGTGCCAGTAGTATTCCCCCGGACAGCTATAGCAATCAGCCCCAGCATTTT.